Listed here are 23 T cell receptor beta chains from one sample, sequenced in a study of patients and donors after allogeneic stem cell transplantation. TCRdb re-analysed the RT-PCR reads in MiXCR, keeping a single row per CDR3 protein. Of a few hundred thousand distinct CDR3 sequences in the sample, around 40% were seen once. Sequencing input: blood, either unsorted or a sorted T cell fraction (not recorded which). These receptors all come from a human donor who was either an allogeneic HSCT recipient or a stem cell or donor lymphocyte infusion donor (not recorded which). It is not recorded whose cells these are; they may come from a transplant donor.

The chain uses TRBV4-3 and TRBJ1-2; perhaps TRBD1 as D (6 bases). V lost 6 bases to trimming and J lost 3 bases, with 11 bases between them. This CDR3 is 13 amino acids long. Germline CDR1 is LGHNA and CDR2 is YSLEER. The CDR3 loop is CASRQGIDYGYTF. CDR3 nucleotide sequence: TGCGCCAGCAGACAGGGAATAGACTATGGCTACACCTTC.

The CDR3 is CASSHLFGVGSNQPQHF. CDR3 nucleotide sequence: TGTGCCAGCAGCCACCTCTTCGGGGTGGGAAGCAATCAGCCCCAGCATTTT. The chain is built from TRBV12-3 or TRBV12-4 and TRBJ1-5; the D is unclear. The V gene lost 6 bases and the J gene lost 1 base, with 19 bases spanning the gap. The CDR3 spans 17 residues.

This sequence joins TRBV27 and TRBJ2-2; 8 bases match TRBD1. The length of the CDR3 is 17 residues. Germline CDR1 reads MNHEY; CDR2 reads SMNVEV (reference sequence). The V gene end was trimmed by 3 bases and the J gene end by 5 bases; junction bases not matched to a gene: 11. The CDR3 coding sequence is TGTGCCAGCAGTTTCCGGGGACAGGCCCAAGGGACCGGGGAGCTGTTTTTT. Translating it yields CASSFRGQAQGTGELFF.

Only a few counts were recorded for this clonotype. The chain uses TRBV18 and TRBJ1-1; 8 positions match TRBD1. The V gene end was trimmed by 2 bases and the J gene end by 3 bases; junction bases not matched to a gene: 11. From germline, CDR1 is KGHSH and CDR2 LQKENI. This CDR3 contains 17 residues. CDR3 DNA: TGTGCCAGCTCACCAGGGACCAGGGGGCGTAGATACACTGAAGCTTTCTTT. Protein: CASSPGTRGRRYTEAFF.

This clonotype was detected only a few times. The chain recombines TRBV28 with TRBJ1-6, with TRBD1 matching over 7 bases. The CDR3 loop spans 16 amino acids. The V and J ends lost 6 bases and 0 bases, in that order; junction bases with no gene match: 5. CDR1 and CDR2 (germline): MDHEN, SYDVKM. This CDR3 is CASRMQGDSYNSPLHF. In DNA, the CDR3 is TGTGCCAGCAGGATGCAGGGGGACTCCTATAATTCACCCCTCCACTTT.

The gene calls are TRBV20-1 and TRBJ1-2; possibly TRBD1 for D (6 bases). V was clipped by 6 bases and J by 4 bases, with 15 bases between them. The V gene's germline CDR1 is DFQATT and CDR2 SNEGSKA (reference sequence). This CDR3 contains 13 residues. CDR3 residues: CSAPAGASYGYTF. For the CDR3, the DNA is TGCAGTGCCCCCGCAGGGGCAAGCTATGGCTACACCTTC.

The table lists this clonotype with a few counts. The chain joins TRBV12-3 or TRBV12-4 to TRBJ1-5; 11 bases agree with TRBD1. V dropped 9 bases and J dropped 5; count of bases not matched to a gene: 12. The CDR3 runs 16 residues. DNA of the CDR3: TGTGCCAGTAGGGACAGGGGGAGACTTTTCGATCAGCCCCAGCATTTT. Translating it yields CASRDRGRLFDQPQHF.

This clonotype came up a few times. This sequence joins TRBV12-3 or TRBV12-4 and TRBJ2-7, with D hard to call. The CDR3 sequence is 12 residues long. Deletions cut 0 bases from V and 7 bases from J, with 7 bases between. CDR3 loop: CASSLALREQYF. The CDR3 DNA sequence: TGTGCCAGCAGTTTAGCACTCAGGGAGCAGTACTTC.

The chain is built from TRBV5-1 and TRBJ2-1, with D hard to call. CDR3 length equals 14 residues. V gave up 0 bases and J gave up 8 bases, with 12 bases separating them. In germline, CDR1 is SGHRS, CDR2 YFSETQ. The CDR3: CASSLVFRAHEQFF. The CDR3 DNA sequence: TGCGCCAGCAGCTTGGTATTTAGAGCCCATGAGCAGTTCTTC.

The chain carries TRBV4-1 and TRBJ1-4; 7 nucleotides match TRBD1. This CDR3 has 15 residues. The germline CDR1 and CDR2 sequences are MGHRA and YSYEKL. With 1 base clipped from V and 8 bases from J, the junction kept 7 bases outside the gene matches. The CDR3 sequence is CASSQVQGEREKLFF. For the CDR3, the DNA is TGCGCCAGCAGCCAAGTTCAGGGGGAAAGAGAAAAACTGTTTTTT.

A few counts support this clonotype. V and J are TRBV5-5 and TRBJ1-5; the D gene is possibly TRBD1 (6 bases). The CDR3 consists of 12 residues. Trimming took 2 bases from V and 8 from J, leaving 8 bases between them. Germline-derived CDR1 and CDR2 are SGHKS and YYEKEE (reference sequence). The CDR3 DNA sequence: TGTGCCAGCAGCTTTAAGGGGGAGCCCCAGCATTTT. Translating gives CASSFKGEPQHF.

The CDR3, as DNA: TGTGCCAGCAGTCCCGGGGACGCCGTAAAGGAGGGAGATACGCAGTATTTT. It codes for CASSPGDAVKEGDTQYF. The chain has TRBV12-3 or TRBV12-4 and TRBJ2-3; D may be TRBD2 (6 bases). The V end was cut by 5 bases, the J end by 5 bases, with 23 bases between. This CDR3 has 17 amino acids.

V is TRBV12-3 or TRBV12-4 and J is TRBJ1-4; D not resolved. The V end lost 3 bases, the J end lost 8 bases, and 13 bases lay between the germline ends. The CDR3 consists of 14 residues. In nucleotides, the CDR3 is TGTGCCAGCAGTTTTCCGGGCGGTAGGGAAAAACTGTTTTTT. This gives the protein CASSFPGGREKLFF.

This clonotype showed up just a few times. The chain is built from TRBV15 and TRBJ1-5; tentative D call: TRBD1 (6 bases). Deletions cut 1 base from V and 0 bases from J, with 7 bases between. Germline values: CDR1 LNHNV, CDR2 YYDKDF (reference sequence). The CDR3 length is 15 residues. Here the CDR3 reads CATSRGQASNQPQHF. As DNA, the CDR3 is TGTGCCACCAGCAGAGGACAGGCTAGCAATCAGCCCCAGCATTTT.

This clonotype was observed a handful of times. The chain couples TRBV4-3 to TRBJ2-3; 8 nucleotides agree with TRBD2. V dropped 4 bases and J dropped 4; count of bases not matched to a gene: 7. This CDR3 spans 15 amino acids. The germline gives CDR1 LGHNA, CDR2 YSLEER. CDR3 amino acids: CASSPYAGGADTQYF. The CDR3 nucleotides are TGCGCCAGCAGCCCATATGCGGGGGGCGCAGATACGCAGTATTTT.

The CDR3 DNA reads TGTGCCAGCAGCTTGGACAGGCTCCAGGAGCAGTTCTTC. It encodes CASSLDRLQEQFF. V and J are TRBV5-5 and TRBJ2-1; perhaps TRBD1 as D (5 bases). CDR3 length: 13 residues. CDR1 and CDR2 from the germline V gene are SGHKS and YYEKEE (reference sequence). The V end was cut by 0 bases, the J end by 10 bases, with 11 bases between.

In this sample, this clonotype turned up a few times. The CDR3 spells CASSLASRRGNQPQHF. In DNA, the CDR3 is TGTGCCAGCAGTTTAGCCAGTAGAAGAGGCAATCAGCCCCAGCATTTT. This chain uses TRBV12-3 or TRBV12-4 with TRBJ1-5; no definite D call. The V gene lost 0 bases and the J gene lost 2 bases, with 11 bases spanning the gap. CDR3 size: 16 residues.

This clonotype was found many times. V gene TRBV12-3 or TRBV12-4 combines with J gene TRBJ2-3; D might be TRBD1 or TRBD2, each matching 5 bases. The CDR3 runs to 14 residues. V lost 11 bases, J lost 3 bases, and 18 bases lay in between. CDR3 amino acids: CAGTSGRRTDTQYF. CDR3 in DNA: TGTGCCGGCACTTCGGGGCGGCGGACAGATACGCAGTATTTT.

This clonotype was detected only a few times. The chain couples TRBV14 to TRBJ1-6, with TRBD1 as a possible D gene (6 bases). The CDR3 length is 15 residues. Deletions cut 4 bases from V and 7 bases from J, with 14 bases between. Germline V lookup: CDR1 SGHDN, CDR2 FVKESK. CDR3 DNA sequence: TGTGCCAGCAGCCTCCAGACAGGTGGCAATTCACCCCTCCACTTT. Its protein is CASSLQTGGNSPLHF.

This clonotype occurred a few times. This chain connects TRBV4-1 to TRBJ2-7; the D gene is possibly TRBD1 (6 bases). Germline CDR1 MGHRA, CDR2 YSYEKL. The CDR3 is 16 residues long. V lost 0 bases and J lost 2, with 14 bases in between. The CDR3 reads CASSQDSGTKAYEQYF. The CDR3 nucleotides are TGCGCCAGCAGCCAAGATTCCGGGACAAAAGCCTACGAGCAGTACTTC.

The chain carries TRBV10-3 and TRBJ1-5; D is undetermined. Germline CDR1 reads ENHRY; CDR2 reads SYGVKD. The CDR3 totals 16 residues. V lost 0 bases to trimming and J lost 0 bases, with 9 bases between them. The CDR3 DNA sequence: TGTGCCATCAGTGAGTCGAGGGCAGCTAGCAATCAGCCCCAGCATTTT. Amino acids: CAISESRAASNQPQHF.

V gene TRBV7-9 combines with J gene TRBJ1-1, with D perhaps TRBD1 (6 bases). The CDR3 contains 11 residues. The V end lost 5 bases, the J end lost 8 bases, and 9 bases lay between the germline ends. Germline assignment: CDR1 SEHNR and CDR2 FQNEAQ (reference sequence). The CDR3 sequence is CASSGGTEAFF. In DNA form, the CDR3 reads TGTGCCAGCAGCGGGGGGACAGAAGCTTTCTTT.

This chain links TRBV5-1 with TRBJ2-2, with TRBD2 as a possible D gene (5 bases). Trimming left V 4 bases short and J 2 bases short, with 15 bases between. Germline V CDR1 and CDR2: SGHRS, YFSETQ. The CDR3 is 16 residues long. In DNA form, the CDR3 reads TGCGCCAGCAGCCCCAGAGCGGACGGAAACACCGGGGAGCTGTTTTTT. It is translated as CASSPRADGNTGELFF.